Listed here is a single T cell receptor beta chain. When replicate PCRs were run on sorted subsets, they used approximately 210 ng DNA, about 31,000 T cell genomes. In the study's own analysis: Owing to the provision of junction-only sequences devoid of quality scores by immunoSEQ, filtering differed. Repertoires were generated with immunoSEQ multiplex PCR, while TCRdb's copy carries only in-frame clones and drops some. Clonal size and the V and J genes are those of that table, whereas D and trimming came from the DNA. This table has fewer than 1.6 million clones, approximately 98.5% appearing once. This sample is drawn from a study of shared clonotypes between healthy human individuals. Study background: Each donor's CD4 naive and CD4 memory cells filled three plates apiece, CD8 naive two, and CD8 memory one.

CDR1 and CDR2 from the germline V gene are SGHDT and YYEEEE. With 0 bases removed from V and 3 bases from J, the gap between germline ends came to 10 bases. The CDR3 covers 14 residues. The chain links TRBV5-6 to TRBJ2-7; possible D gene TRBD1, 6 bases. The receptor comes from a man younger than 40 in good health. Sequenced input: naive CD4+ T cells sorted from blood. Subset here: CD45RA+ positively selected. The CDR3 DNA follows: TGTGCCAGCAGCTTGGGGACAGAGTACTACGAGCAGTACTTC. Protein: CASSLGTEYYEQYF.